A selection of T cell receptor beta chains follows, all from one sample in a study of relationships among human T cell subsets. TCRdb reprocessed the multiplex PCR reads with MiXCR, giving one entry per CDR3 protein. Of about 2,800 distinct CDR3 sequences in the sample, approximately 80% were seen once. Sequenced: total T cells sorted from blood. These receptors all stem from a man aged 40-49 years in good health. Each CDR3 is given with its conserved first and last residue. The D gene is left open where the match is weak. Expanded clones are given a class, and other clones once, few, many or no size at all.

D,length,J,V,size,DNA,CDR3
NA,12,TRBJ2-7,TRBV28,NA,TGTGCCAGCAGTTTTTCGCCTTACGAGCAGTACTTC,CASSFSPYEQYF
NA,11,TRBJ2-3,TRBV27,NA,TGTGCCAGCAGTTCTCAGGATACGCAGTATTTT,CASSSQDTQYF
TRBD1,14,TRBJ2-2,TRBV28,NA,TGTGCCAGCAGTTTATCACAGGGGGCCGGGGAGCTGTTTTTT,CASSLSQGAGELFF
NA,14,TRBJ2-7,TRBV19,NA,TGTGCCAGTAGGAGGGCCTTTGGGGCCCACGAGCAGTACTTC,CASRRAFGAHEQYF
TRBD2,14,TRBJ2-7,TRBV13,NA,TGTGCCAGCAGCTTATACCCGGGGGGCTACGAGCAGTACTTC,CASSLYPGGYEQYF
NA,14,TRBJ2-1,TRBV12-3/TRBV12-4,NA,TGTGCCAGCGCACCGGGGAGCTCCTACAATGAGCAGTTCTTC,CASAPGSSYNEQFF
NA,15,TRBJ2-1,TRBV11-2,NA,TGTGCCAGCAGCAAGACTGGGGGCTCCTACAATGAGCAGTTCTTC,CASSKTGGSYNEQFF
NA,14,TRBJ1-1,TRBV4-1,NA,TGCGCCAGCAGTGAGACGTCAGCGAACACTGAAGCTTTCTTT,CASSETSANTEAFF
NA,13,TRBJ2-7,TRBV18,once,TGTGCCACCTCTCAGGGGCATTCCTACGAGCAGTACTTC,CATSQGHSYEQYF
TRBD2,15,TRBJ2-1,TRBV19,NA,TGTGCCAGTAGTATTGCACTAGCGGGAGCGAATGAGCAGTTCTTC,CASSIALAGANEQFF
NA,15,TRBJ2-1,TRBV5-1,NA,TGCGCCAGCAGCTCCGGCGGGGGCAGGGACAATGAGCAGTTCTTC,CASSSGGGRDNEQFF
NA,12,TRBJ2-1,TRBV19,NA,TGTGCCAGTACGACCCTCTACAATGAGCAGTTCTTC,CASTTLYNEQFF
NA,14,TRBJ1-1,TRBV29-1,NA,TGCAGCGCCAGGACAGCCTCCACAAACACTGAAGCTTTCTTT,CSARTASTNTEAFF
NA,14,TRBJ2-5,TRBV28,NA,TGTGCCAGCAGTTCCGGGACATTAAGAGAGACCCAGTACTTC,CASSSGTLRETQYF
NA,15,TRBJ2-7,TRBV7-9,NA,TGTGCCAGCAGCGTAAAATGGGACACAACCTACGAGCAGTACTTC,CASSVKWDTTYEQYF
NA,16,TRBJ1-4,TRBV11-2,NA,TGTGCCAGCAGCTTAGTCTTACAGGGAAGTTATGAAAAACTGTTTTTT,CASSLVLQGSYEKLFF
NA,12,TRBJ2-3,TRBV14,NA,TGTGCCAGCAGCCAAGGGGTAGATACGCAGTATTTT,CASSQGVDTQYF
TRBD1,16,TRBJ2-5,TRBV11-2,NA,TGTGCCAGCAGCTTAGATGGAGCAGGGGGCATGGAGACCCAGTACTTC,CASSLDGAGGMETQYF
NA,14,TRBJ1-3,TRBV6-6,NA,TGTGCCAGCAGTTTAGGGAACTCTGGAAACACCATATATTTT,CASSLGNSGNTIYF
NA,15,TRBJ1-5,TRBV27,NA,TGTGCCAGCAGTTGGGCAGGGAATAGCAATCAGCCCCAGCATTTT,CASSWAGNSNQPQHF
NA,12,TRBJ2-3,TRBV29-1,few,TGCAGCCTGAAGACCACCACAGATACGCAGTATTTT,CSLKTTTDTQYF
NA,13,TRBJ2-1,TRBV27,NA,TGTGCCAGCAATAACGGACTCGCCGGTGAGCAGTTCTTC,CASNNGLAGEQFF
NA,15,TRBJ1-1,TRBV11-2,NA,TGTGCCAGCAGCTTAGATGAGGGGTGGAACACTGAAGCTTTCTTT,CASSLDEGWNTEAFF
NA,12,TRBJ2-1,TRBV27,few,TGTGCCAGCAGGTTAGCTGCGAATGAGCAGTTCTTC,CASRLAANEQFF
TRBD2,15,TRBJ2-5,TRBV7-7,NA,TGTGCTAGCAGCTTAACCGGGGGGGCCGGTGAGACCCAGTACTTC,CASSLTGGAGETQYF
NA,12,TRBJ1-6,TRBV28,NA,TGTGCCAGCAGTTTTGGAAGTTCACCCCTCCACTTT,CASSFGSSPLHF
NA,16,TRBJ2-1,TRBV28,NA,TGTGCCAGCAGTTTATTAGGTCCTGGCTCCTACAATGAGCAGTTCTTC,CASSLLGPGSYNEQFF
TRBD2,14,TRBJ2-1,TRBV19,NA,TGTGCCAGTAGCGAGCGGGGGCCCTACAATGAGCAGTTCTTC,CASSERGPYNEQFF
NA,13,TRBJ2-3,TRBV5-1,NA,TGCGCCAGCAGCTCAAGCAGCACAGATACGCAGTATTTT,CASSSSSTDTQYF
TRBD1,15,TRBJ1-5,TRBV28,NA,TGTGCCAGCAGTTCAACTGGGACAGGGTTTCAGCCCCAGCATTTT,CASSSTGTGFQPQHF
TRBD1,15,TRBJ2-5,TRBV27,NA,TGCGCCAGCAGATCGACAGGGGACTCGGGAGAGACCCAGTACTTC,CASRSTGDSGETQYF
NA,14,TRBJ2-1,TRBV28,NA,TGTGCCAGCAGTTTAGGGACTTCCAACAATGAGCAGTTCTTC,CASSLGTSNNEQFF
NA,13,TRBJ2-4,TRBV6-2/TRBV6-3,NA,TGTGCCAGCAGCGGGACAGCCAAAAACATTCAGTACTTC,CASSGTAKNIQYF
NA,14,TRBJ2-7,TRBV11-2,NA,TGTGCCAGCAGCTTAGAAAGTGGGGGACAACGGATTTACTTC,CASSLESGGQRIYF
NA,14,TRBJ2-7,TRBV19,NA,TGTGCCAGTAGTATCGGGACCGACTCCTACGAGCAGTACTTC,CASSIGTDSYEQYF
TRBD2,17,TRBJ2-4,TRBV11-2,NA,TGTGCCAGCAGCTGGCAAGCGGGAGGGACGGGCAAAAACATTCAGTACTTC,CASSWQAGGTGKNIQYF
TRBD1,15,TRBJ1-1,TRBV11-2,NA,TGTGCCAGCAGCCCACGGGACAGGGTTCGCACTGAAGCTTTCTTT,CASSPRDRVRTEAFF
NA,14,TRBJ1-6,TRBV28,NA,TGTGCCAGCAGGCCGGGACGGCTTAATTCACCCCTCCACTTT,CASRPGRLNSPLHF
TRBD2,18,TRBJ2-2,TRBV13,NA,TGTGCCAGCAGCTTATACCGACAAGCGGGGGTCAACACCGGGGAGCTGTTTTTT,CASSLYRQAGVNTGELFF
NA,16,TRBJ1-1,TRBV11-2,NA,TGTGCCAGCAGCCCCCGGGTAGGCCCCATGAACACTGAAGCTTTCTTT,CASSPRVGPMNTEAFF
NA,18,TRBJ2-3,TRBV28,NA,TGTGCCAGCAGTTTTGGAGGGCGGGTAGGAGTTAGCACAGATACGCAGTATTTT,CASSFGGRVGVSTDTQYF
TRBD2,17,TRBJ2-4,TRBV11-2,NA,TGTGCCAGCAGCTCCAAAGCGGGAGGGCTAGCCAAAAACATTCAGTACTTC,CASSSKAGGLAKNIQYF
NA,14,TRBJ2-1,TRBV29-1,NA,TGCAGCATTGAAGTAGGGGGGAGTTACAATGAGCAGTTCTTC,CSIEVGGSYNEQFF
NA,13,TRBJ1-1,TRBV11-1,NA,TGTGCCAGCTCCTCATTTCGCAACACTGAAGCTTTCTTT,CASSSFRNTEAFF
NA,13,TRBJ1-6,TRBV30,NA,TGTGCCTGGACTATGAGCGTGAATTCACCCCTCCACTTT,CAWTMSVNSPLHF
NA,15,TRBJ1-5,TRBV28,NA,TGTGCCAGCAGTTTGGTTTTCAATAGCAATCAGCCCCAGCATTTT,CASSLVFNSNQPQHF
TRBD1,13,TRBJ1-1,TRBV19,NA,TGTGCCAGTAGTTCGACAGGGTCCACTGAAGCTTTCTTT,CASSSTGSTEAFF
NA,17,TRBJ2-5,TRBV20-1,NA,TGCAGTGCTAGAGATCAAAAGGGCGGGATCACGATGGAGACCCAGTACTTC,CSARDQKGGITMETQYF
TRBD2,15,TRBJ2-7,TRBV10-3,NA,TGTGCCATCAGCCCGGGACTAGCGGGAGGATACGAGCAGTACTTC,CAISPGLAGGYEQYF
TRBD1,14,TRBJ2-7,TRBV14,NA,TGTGCCAGCAGCCCCTCGACAGGGTTTCACGAGCAGTACTTC,CASSPSTGFHEQYF
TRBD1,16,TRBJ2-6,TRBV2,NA,TGTGCCAGCAGTCCGGGACAGAGCTCTGGGGCCAACGTCCTGACTTTC,CASSPGQSSGANVLTF
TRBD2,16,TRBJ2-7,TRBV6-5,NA,TGTGCCAGCAGTTACCGTCGGGAGGGCCCATTGGGCGAGCAGTACTTC,CASSYRREGPLGEQYF
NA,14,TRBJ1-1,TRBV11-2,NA,TGTGCCAGCACCTACCATCCCATGGGTACTGAAGCTTTCTTT,CASTYHPMGTEAFF
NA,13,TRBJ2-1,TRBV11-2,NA,TGTGCCAGCAAGTCGGGGGGAGGGGGTGAGCAGTTCTTC,CASKSGGGGEQFF
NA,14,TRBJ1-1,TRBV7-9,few,TGTGCCAGCAGCTTGAGCGGTGGGGGGACTGAAGCTTTCTTT,CASSLSGGGTEAFF
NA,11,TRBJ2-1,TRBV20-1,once,TGCAGTGCTAGAAGTATTAATGAGCAGTTCTTC,CSARSINEQFF
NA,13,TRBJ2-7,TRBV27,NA,TGTGCCAGCAGCCCACCTGGTACCTACGAGCAGTACTTC,CASSPPGTYEQYF